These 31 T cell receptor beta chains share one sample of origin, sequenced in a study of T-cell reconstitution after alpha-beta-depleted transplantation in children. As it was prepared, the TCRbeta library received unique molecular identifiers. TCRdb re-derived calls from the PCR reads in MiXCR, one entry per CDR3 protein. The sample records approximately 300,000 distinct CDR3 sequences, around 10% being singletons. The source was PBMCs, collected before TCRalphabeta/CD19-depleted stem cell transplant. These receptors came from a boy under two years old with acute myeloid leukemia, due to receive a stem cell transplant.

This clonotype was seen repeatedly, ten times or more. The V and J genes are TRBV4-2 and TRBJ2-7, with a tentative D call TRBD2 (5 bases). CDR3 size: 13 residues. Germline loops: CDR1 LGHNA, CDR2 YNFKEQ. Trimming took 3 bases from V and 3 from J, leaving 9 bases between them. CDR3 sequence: CASSHDRDYEQYF. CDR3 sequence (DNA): TGTGCCAGCAGCCATGACCGGGACTACGAGCAGTACTTC.

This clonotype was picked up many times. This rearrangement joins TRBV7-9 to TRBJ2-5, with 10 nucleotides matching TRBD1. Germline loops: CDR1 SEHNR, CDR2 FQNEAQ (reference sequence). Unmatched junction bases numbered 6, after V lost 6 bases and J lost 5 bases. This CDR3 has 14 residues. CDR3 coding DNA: TGTGCCAGCAGGCCAGACAGGGGGCATGAGACCCAGTACTTC. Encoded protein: CASRPDRGHETQYF.

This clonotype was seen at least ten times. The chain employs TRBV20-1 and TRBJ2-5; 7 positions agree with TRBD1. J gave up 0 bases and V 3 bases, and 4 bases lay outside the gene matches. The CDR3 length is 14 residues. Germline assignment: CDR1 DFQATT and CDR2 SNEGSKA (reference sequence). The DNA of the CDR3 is TGCAGTGCTAGGGGACAGAGGTACCAAGAGACCCAGTACTTC. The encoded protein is CSARGQRYQETQYF.

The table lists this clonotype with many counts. Here the CDR3 DNA reads TGTGCCAGCAGCATTTGGGGTAGCGGGGGCTCCTACGAGCAGTACTTC. Its protein is CASSIWGSGGSYEQYF. The V and J genes are TRBV28 and TRBJ2-7; 9 bases fit TRBD2. With 6 bases clipped from V and 0 bases from J, the junction kept 9 bases outside the gene matches. This CDR3 is 16 amino acids long. CDR1 is MDHEN and CDR2 is SYDVKM in the germline V gene.

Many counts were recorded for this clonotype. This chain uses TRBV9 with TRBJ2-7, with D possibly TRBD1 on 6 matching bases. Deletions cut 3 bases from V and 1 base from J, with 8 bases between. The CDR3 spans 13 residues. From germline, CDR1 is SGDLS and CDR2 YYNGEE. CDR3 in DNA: TGTGCCAGCAGCGAGACAGGATCCTACGAGCAGTACTTC. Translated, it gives CASSETGSYEQYF.

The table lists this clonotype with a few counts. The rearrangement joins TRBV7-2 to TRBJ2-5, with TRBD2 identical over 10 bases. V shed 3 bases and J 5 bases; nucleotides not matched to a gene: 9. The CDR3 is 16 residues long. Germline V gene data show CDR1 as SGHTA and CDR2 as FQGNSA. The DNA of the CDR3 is TGTGCCAGCAGCTTTAGTAGCGGGGGGTTTGGGGAGACCCAGTACTTC. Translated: CASSFSSGGFGETQYF.

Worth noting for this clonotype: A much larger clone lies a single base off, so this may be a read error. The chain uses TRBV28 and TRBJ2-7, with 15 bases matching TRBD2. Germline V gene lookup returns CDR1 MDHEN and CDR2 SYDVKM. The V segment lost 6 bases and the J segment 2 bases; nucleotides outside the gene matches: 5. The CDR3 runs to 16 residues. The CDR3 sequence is CASRGTSGRPTYEQYF. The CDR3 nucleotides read TGTGCCAGCAGGGGGACTAGCGGGAGGCCTACCTACGAGCAGTACTTC.

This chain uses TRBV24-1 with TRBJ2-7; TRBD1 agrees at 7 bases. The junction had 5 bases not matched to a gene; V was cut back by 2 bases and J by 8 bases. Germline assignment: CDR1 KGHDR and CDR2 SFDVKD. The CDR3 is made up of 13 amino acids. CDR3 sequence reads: CATSDSGQSQQYF. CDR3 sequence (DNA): TGTGCCACCAGTGATTCGGGACAGTCCCAGCAGTACTTC.

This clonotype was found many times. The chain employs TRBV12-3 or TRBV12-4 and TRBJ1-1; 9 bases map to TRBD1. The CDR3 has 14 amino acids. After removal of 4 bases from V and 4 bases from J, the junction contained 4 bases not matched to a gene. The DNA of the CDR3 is TGTGCCAGCAGTTCAAGACAGGGGGGCACTGAAGCTTTCTTT. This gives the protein CASSSRQGGTEAFF.

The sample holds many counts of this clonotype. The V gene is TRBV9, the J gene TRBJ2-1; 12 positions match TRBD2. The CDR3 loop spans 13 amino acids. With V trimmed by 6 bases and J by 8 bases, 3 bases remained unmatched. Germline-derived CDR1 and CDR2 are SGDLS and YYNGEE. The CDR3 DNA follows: TGTGCCAGCAATCTAGCGGGGGGGTATGAGCAGTTCTTC. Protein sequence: CASNLAGGYEQFF.

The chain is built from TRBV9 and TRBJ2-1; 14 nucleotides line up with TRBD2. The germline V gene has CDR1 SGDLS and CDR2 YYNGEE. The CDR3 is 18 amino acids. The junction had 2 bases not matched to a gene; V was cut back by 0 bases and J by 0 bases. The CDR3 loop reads CASSVGLAGGPSYNEQFF. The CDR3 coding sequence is TGTGCCAGCAGCGTAGGACTAGCGGGAGGGCCCTCCTACAATGAGCAGTTCTTC.

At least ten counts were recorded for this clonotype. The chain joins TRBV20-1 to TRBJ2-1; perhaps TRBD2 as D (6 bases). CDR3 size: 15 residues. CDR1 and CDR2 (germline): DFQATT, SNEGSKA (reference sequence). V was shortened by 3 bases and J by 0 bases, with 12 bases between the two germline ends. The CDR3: CSARDGRGSYNEQFF. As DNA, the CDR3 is TGCAGTGCTAGGGACGGGCGGGGCTCCTACAATGAGCAGTTCTTC.

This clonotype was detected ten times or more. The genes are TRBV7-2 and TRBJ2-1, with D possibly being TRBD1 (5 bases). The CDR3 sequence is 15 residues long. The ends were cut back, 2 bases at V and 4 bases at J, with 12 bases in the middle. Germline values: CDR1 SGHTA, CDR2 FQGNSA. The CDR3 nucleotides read TGTGCCAGCAGCTTAAGGACACTGGAATACAATGAGCAGTTCTTC. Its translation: CASSLRTLEYNEQFF.

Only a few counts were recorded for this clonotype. DNA for the CDR3: TGTGCCAGCAGCTTTACGTTGCGGGGGGCTGTCGGGAAGGAGACCCAGTACTTC. It translates to CASSFTLRGAVGKETQYF. V is TRBV11-1 and J is TRBJ2-5; 8 bases are a match to TRBD2. Germline V gene sequence: CDR1 SGHAT, CDR2 FQDESV (reference sequence). The CDR3 loop spans 18 amino acids. Trimming removed 3 bases from V and 5 bases from J; junction bases left unmatched: 17.

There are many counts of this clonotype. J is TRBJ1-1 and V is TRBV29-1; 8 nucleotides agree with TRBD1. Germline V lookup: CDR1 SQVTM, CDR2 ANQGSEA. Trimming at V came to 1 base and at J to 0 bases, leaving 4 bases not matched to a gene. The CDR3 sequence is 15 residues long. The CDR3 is CSVEGTGYMNTEAFF. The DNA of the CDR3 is TGCAGCGTTGAAGGGACAGGGTACATGAACACTGAAGCTTTCTTT.

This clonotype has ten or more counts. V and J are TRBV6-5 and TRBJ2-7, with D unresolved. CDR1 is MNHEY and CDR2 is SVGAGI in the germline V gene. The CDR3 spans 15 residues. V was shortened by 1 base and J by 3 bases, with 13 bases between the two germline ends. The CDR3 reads CASSYLGSGDYEQYF. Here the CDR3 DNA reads TGTGCCAGCAGTTACTTGGGGTCAGGAGACTACGAGCAGTACTTC.

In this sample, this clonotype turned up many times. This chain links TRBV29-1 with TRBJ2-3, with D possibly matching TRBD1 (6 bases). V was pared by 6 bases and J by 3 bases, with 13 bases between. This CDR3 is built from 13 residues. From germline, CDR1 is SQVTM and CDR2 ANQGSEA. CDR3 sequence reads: CSVPGVGTDTQYF. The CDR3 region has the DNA TGCAGCGTCCCAGGGGTGGGTACAGATACGCAGTATTTT.

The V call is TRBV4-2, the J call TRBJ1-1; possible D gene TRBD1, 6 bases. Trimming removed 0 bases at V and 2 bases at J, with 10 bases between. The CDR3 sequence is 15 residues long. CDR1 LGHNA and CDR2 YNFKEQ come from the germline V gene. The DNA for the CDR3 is TGTGCCAGCAGCCAAGATAAGGGGGGCAACACTGAAGCTTTCTTT. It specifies CASSQDKGGNTEAFF.

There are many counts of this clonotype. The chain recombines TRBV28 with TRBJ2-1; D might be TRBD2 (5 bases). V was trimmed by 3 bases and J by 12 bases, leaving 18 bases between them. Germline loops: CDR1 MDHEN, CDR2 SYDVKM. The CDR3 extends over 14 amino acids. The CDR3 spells CASSFGLSTGWQFF. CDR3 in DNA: TGTGCCAGCAGTTTTGGACTGTCCACCGGGTGGCAGTTCTTC.

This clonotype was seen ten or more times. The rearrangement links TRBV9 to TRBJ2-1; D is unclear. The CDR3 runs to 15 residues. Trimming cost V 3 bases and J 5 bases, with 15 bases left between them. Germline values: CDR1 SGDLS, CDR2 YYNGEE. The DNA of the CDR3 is TGTGCCAGCAGCGCCTCGGGTCGCCGAGACAATGAGCAGTTCTTC. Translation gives CASSASGRRDNEQFF.

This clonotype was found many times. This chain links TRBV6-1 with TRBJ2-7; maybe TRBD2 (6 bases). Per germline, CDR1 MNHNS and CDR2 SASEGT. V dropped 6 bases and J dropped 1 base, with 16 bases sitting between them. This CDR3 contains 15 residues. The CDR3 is CASRPGLPNSYEQYF. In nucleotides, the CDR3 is TGTGCCAGCAGACCCGGACTACCAAATTCCTACGAGCAGTACTTC.

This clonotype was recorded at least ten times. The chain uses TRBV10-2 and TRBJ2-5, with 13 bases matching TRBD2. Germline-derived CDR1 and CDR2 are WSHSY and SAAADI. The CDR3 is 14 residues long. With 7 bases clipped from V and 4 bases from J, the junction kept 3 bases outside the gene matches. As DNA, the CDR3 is TGCGCCAGCATCCGACTAGCGGGAGGAGAGACCCAGTACTTC. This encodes CASIRLAGGETQYF.

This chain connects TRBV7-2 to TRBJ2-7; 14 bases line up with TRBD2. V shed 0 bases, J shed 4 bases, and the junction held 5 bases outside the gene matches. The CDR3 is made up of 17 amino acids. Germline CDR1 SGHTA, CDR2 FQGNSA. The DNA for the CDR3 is TGTGCCAGCAGCTTAGCGGGACTAGCGGGGGTGAGGTACGAGCAGTACTTC. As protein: CASSLAGLAGVRYEQYF. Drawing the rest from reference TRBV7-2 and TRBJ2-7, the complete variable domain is GAGVSQSPSNKVTEKGKDVELRCDPISGHTALYWYRQSLGQGLEFLIYFQGNSAPDKSGLPSDRFSAERTGGSVSTLTIQRTQQEDSAVYLCASSLAGLAGVRYEQYFGPGTRLTVT.

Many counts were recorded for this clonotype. CDR3 protein: CASSYYPGGGRRGTDTQYF. The CDR3 DNA reads TGTGCCAGCAGTTATTATCCAGGTGGGGGGCGCCGGGGCACAGATACGCAGTATTTT. V and J are TRBV6-5 and TRBJ2-3; D tentatively fits TRBD1 or TRBD2 (6 bases each). The CDR3 extends over 19 amino acids. Germline CDR1 and CDR2: MNHEY and SVGAGI. Deletions cut 3 bases from V and 1 base from J, with 23 bases between.

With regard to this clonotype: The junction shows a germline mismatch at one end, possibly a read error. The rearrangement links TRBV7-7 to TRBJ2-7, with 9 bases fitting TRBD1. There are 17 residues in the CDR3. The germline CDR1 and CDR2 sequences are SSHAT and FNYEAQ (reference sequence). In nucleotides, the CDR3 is TGTGCTAGCAGCCCAAGATTGGGACAGGGCTCCTCCTACGAGCAGTACTTC. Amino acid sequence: CASSPRLGQGSSYEQYF. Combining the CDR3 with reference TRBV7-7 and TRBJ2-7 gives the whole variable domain GAGVSQSPRYKVTKRGQDVTLRCDPISSHATLYWYQQALGQGPEFLTYFNYEAQPDKSGLPSDRFSAERPEGSISTLTIQRTEQRDSAMYRCASSPRLGQGSSYEQYFGPGTRLTVT.

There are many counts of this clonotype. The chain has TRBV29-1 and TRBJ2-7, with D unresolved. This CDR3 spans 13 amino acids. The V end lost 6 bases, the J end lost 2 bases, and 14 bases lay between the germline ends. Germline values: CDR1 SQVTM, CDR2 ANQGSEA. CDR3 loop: CSVWTDPTYEQYF. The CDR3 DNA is TGCAGCGTCTGGACGGATCCGACCTACGAGCAGTACTTC.

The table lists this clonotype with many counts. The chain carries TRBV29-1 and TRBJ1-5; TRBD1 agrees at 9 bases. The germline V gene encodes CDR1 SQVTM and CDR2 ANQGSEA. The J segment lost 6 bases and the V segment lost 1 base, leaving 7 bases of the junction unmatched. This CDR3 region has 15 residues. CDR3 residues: CSVEGGDRECQPQHF. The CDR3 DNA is TGCAGCGTTGAAGGTGGGGACAGGGAGTGTCAGCCCCAGCATTTT. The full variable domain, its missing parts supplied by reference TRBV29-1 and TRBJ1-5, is SAVISQKPSRDICQRGTSLTIQCQVDSQVTMMFWYRQQPGQSLTLIATANQGSEATYESGFVIDKFPISRPNLTFSTLTVSNMSPEDSSIYLCSVEGGDRECQPQHFGDGTRLSIL.

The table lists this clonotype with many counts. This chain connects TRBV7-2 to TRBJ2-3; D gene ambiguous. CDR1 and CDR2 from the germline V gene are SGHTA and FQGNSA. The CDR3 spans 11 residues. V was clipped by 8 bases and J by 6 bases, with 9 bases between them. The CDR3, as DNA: TGTGCCAGCGGAGTAGGGGATACGCAGTATTTT. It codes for CASGVGDTQYF.

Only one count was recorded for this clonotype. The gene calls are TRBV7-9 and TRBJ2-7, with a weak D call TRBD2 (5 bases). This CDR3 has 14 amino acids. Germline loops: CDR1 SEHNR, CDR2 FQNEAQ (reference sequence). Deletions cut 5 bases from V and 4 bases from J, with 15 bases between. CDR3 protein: CASSELPERYEQYF. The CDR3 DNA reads TGTGCCAGCAGCGAACTTCCAGAGCGGTACGAGCAGTACTTC.

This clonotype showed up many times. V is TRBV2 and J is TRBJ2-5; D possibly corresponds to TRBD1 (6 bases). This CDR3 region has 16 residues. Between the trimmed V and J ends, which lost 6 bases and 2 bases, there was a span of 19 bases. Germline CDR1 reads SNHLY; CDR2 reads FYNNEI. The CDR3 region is CASSRRRGSRQETQYF. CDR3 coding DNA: TGTGCCAGCAGCCGCCGCAGGGGCAGTAGGCAAGAGACCCAGTACTTC. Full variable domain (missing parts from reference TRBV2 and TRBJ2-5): EPEVTQTPSHQVTQMGQEVILRCVPISNHLYFYWYRQILGQKVEFLVSFYNNEISEKSEIFDDQFSVERPDGSNFTLKIRSTKLEDSAMYFCASSRRRGSRQETQYFGPGTRLLVL.

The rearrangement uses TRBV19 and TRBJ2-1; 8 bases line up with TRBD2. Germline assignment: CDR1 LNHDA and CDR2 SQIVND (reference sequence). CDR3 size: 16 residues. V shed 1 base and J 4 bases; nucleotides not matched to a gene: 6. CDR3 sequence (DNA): TGTGCCAGTAGTATAGGACTAGCGCTAGCTTACAATGAGCAGTTCTTC. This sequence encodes CASSIGLALAYNEQFF.